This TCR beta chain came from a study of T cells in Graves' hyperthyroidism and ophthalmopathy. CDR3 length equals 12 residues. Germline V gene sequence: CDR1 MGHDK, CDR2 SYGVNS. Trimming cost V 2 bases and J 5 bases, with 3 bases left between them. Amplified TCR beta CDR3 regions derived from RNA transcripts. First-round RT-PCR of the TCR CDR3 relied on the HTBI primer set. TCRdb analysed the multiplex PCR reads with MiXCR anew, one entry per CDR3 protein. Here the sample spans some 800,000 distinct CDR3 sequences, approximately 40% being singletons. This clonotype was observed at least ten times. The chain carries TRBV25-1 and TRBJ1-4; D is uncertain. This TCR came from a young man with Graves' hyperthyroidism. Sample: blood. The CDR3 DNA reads TGTGCCAGCAGTGAAAGGAATGAAAAACTGTTTTTT. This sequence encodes CASSERNEKLFF.